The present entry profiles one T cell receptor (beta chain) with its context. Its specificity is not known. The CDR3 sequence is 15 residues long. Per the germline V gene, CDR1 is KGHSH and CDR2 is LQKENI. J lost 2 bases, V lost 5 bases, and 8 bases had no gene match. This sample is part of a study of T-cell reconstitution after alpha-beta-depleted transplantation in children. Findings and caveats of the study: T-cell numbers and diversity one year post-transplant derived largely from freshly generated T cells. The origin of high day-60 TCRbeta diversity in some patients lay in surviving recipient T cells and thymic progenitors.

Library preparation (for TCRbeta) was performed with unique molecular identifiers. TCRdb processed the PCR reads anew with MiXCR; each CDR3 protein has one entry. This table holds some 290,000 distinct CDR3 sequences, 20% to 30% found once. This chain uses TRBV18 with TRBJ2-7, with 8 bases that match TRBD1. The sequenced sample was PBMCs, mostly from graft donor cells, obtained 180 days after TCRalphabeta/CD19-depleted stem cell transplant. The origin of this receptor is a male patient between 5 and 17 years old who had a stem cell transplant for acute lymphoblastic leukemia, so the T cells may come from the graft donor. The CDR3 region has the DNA TGTGCCAGCTCATCGGCCGGGACAGGAGCCTACGAGCAGTACTTC. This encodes CASSSAGTGAYEQYF.